The entry below describes one T cell receptor (beta chain). This clonotype was seen many times. Its recognized antigen is unknown. No clone much larger than this one lies a single base away; base qualities are absent. Per the germline V gene, MDHEN is the CDR1 and SYDVKM is the CDR2. The CDR3 covers 18 residues, taking in both the cysteine and the phenylalanine. The sequence is cut down to CDR3 DNA, 54 bases in frame from base 1. Compared with germline, V lacks 4 bases and J lacks 2 bases; bases without a gene match: 13. This record comes from a study of T cells in Graves' hyperthyroidism and ophthalmopathy (dated by TCRdb to about 2019). Concerning the study at large: Peripheral blood was sampled at the time of initial diagnosis, prior to any treatment. The 95 to 100 discovery patients were randomly divided into training and test sets at a 7:3 ratio. In roughly six Graves' hyperthyroidism patients, the study also compared T-cell repertoires from thyroid tissue with T-cell repertoires from blood. Following sampling, methimazole starting at 30 mg daily was given to hyperthyroidism patients, and high-dose intravenous methylprednisolone was given to ophthalmopathy patients. An independent validation cohort of 18 to 20 hyperthyroidism patients and some 15 patients who later progressed to ophthalmopathy tested prospective prediction of ophthalmopathy. The paper describes TCR Vbeta CDR3 sequencing of 120 to 150 peripheral blood samples, made up of some 40 ophthalmopathy patients, roughly 80 hyperthyroidism patients and 17 progressor patients. TCR V-J signatures able to tell the groups apart were searched for in a discovery cohort of approximately 95 patients, of whom 43 had Graves' ophthalmopathy and 55 to 65 had stable Graves' hyperthyroidism.

Study-wide findings and limitations: During validation, the model predicted progression to ophthalmopathy a median of approximately six months ahead of onset, with around 65% sensitivity and 72% to 85% specificity. In cross-validation, a model built on a 13 V-J signature told ophthalmopathy apart from stable hyperthyroidism with approximately 91% sensitivity and approximately 81% specificity, and in testing the same model reached 80%/75%. Sample size was not statistically predetermined, and investigators were not blinded to group allocation. Most expanded thyroid clonotypes (frequency above 0.001) were also found in blood, which suggests that blood repertoires may mirror thyroid immune responses.

TCR beta CDR3 regions were amplified from RNA transcripts. The TCR CDR3 was subjected to a first round of RT-PCR using the HTBI primer set and the Qiagen OneStep RT-PCR kit. Libraries were constructed in a second round of multiplex PCR, after which size selection and purification were carried out. Libraries were sequenced paired-end with 100 bp reads on an Illumina HiSeq2000. The paper's data handling went like this. SOAPnuke was used to process the raw data, throwing out any read that contained adapters or uncalled bases, had a mean Phred below 15, or lacked an exact constant-primer or identifier match. COPE v1.2.5 was used to merge the high-quality paired reads, and each unique nucleotide sequence was defined as a clonotype. Clonotypes were aligned to IMGT TRBV, TRBD and TRBJ reference segments using MiTCR v1.1. Only V-J combinations with frequency above 0.0001, covering 99% to 99.2% of repertoires, were analysed. A TCS score was defined as the ratio of F50 (clonal expansion) to E x V (chaos), with BLOSUM62-based TCRdist applied between CDR3 peptides within each V-J. Welch's t-statistics and random forest reduced fewer than 550 V-J features to 13, which were used in a naive Bayes classifier (R e1071). TCRdb handled the public reads itself, with Q25 trimming in fastp and clone calling in MiXCR, and kept productive beta chains. CDR3 protein duplicates are merged, each entry listing the most common genes and DNA. For this entry, the V and J calls and clone size follow TCRdb and not the study's own pipeline. This sample holds 540,000 or so distinct CDR3 sequences; about a sixth were observed only once. The ten largest clonotypes hold approximately 7.4% of the sample.

Stable Graves' hyperthyroidism was defined as no progression to ophthalmopathy during 18 months of follow-up. Hyperthyroidism patients were newly diagnosed, with disease duration under 2 months, and aged 18 to 65 years. The study excluded patients with uncontrolled infections, other autoimmune diseases, pregnancy or lactation. Clinical symptoms, serum thyroxine and TRAb, thyroid ultrasound, and orbital computed tomography formed the basis for the diagnoses. PBMCs were separated from around 9.1 ml of fresh peripheral blood using Ficoll-Paque density gradient centrifugation. Total RNA was extracted using Trizol reagent, and RNA quality was assessed on an Agilent 2100 Bioanalyzer.

Sequenced material: blood. The clonotype originates from a woman aged 25 to 39 with Graves' hyperthyroidism. Recombination joined TRBV28 with TRBJ1-3; TRBD1 matches 8 bases in the middle. The bases are TGTGCCAGCAGTTCGTTCCCTGGACAGGGAGCCGCTGGAAACACCATATATTTT. This encodes CASSSFPGQGAAGNTIYF.